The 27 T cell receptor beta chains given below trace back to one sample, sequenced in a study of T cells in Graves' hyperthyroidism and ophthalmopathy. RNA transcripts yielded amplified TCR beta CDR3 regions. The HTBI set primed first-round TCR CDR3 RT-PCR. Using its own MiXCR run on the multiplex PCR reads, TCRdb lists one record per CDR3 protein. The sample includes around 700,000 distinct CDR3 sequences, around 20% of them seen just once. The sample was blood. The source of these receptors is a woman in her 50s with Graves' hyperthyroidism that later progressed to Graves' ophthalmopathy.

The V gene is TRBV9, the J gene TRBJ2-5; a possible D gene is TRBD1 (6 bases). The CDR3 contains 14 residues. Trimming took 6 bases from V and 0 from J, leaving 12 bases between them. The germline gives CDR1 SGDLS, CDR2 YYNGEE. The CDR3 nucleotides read TGTGCCAGCACCCCTGACAGGTACCAAGAGACCCAGTACTTC. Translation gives CASTPDRYQETQYF.

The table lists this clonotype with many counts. The CDR3 DNA follows: TGTGCCAGCACCCTAAGTGGGGTCGGGGGAGGTAACTATGGCTACACCTTC. Protein: CASTLSGVGGGNYGYTF. The rearrangement joins TRBV12-3 or TRBV12-4 to TRBJ1-2; D is perhaps TRBD1 (5 bases). The germline V and J ends were trimmed by 7 bases and 1 base, with 22 bases remaining between them. This CDR3 spans 17 amino acids.

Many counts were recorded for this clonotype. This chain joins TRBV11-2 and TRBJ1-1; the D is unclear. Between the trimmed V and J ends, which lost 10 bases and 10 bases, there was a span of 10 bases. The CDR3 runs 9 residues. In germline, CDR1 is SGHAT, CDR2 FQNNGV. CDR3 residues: CATGPRAFF. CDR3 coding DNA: TGTGCCACCGGACCGAGAGCTTTCTTT.

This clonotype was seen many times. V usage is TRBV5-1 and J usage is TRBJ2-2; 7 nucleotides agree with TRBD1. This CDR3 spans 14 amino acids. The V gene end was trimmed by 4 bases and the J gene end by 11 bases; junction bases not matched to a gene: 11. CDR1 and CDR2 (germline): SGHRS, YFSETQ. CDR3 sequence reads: CASSVGQAQNELFF. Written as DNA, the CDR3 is TGCGCCAGCAGCGTCGGACAGGCTCAGAACGAGCTGTTTTTT.

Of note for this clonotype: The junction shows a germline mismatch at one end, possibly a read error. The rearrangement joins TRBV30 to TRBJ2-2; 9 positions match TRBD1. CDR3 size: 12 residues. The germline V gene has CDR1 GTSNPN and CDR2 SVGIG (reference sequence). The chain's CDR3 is CAWKTGGGGLFF. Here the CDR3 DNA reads TGTGCCTGGAAGACAGGGGGTGGGGGGCTGTTTTTT.

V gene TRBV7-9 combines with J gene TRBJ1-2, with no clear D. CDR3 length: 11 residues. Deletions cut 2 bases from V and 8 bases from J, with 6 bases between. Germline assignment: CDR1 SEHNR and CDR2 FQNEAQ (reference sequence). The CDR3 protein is CASSLSEGYTF. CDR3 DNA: TGTGCCAGCAGCTTAAGTGAAGGCTACACCTTC.

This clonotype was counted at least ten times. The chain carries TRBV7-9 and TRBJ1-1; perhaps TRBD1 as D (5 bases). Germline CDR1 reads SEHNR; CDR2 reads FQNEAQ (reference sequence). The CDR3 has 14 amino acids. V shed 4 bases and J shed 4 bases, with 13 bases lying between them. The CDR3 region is CASSSSGFGTEAFF. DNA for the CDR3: TGTGCCAGCAGCTCTTCAGGGTTTGGCACTGAAGCTTTCTTT.

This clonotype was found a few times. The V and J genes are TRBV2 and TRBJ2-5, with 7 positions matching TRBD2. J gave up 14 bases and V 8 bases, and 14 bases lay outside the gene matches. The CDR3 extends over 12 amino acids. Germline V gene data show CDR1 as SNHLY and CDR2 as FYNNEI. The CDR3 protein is CASGEGRTSSYF. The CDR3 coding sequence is TGTGCCAGCGGGGAGGGCCGGACTTCGTCTTACTTC. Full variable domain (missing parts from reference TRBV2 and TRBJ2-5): EPEVTQTPSHQVTQMGQEVILRCVPISNHLYFYWYRQILGQKVEFLVSFYNNEISEKSEIFDDQFSVERPDGSNFTLKIRSTKLEDSAMYFCASGEGRTSSYFGPGTRLLVL.

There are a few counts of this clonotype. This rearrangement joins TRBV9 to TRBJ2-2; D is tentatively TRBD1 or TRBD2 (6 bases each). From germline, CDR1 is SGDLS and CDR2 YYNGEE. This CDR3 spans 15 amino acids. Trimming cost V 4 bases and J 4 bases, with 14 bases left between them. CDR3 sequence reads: CASSTRWGATGELFF. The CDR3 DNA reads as TGTGCCAGCAGCACCAGATGGGGGGCCACCGGGGAGCTGTTTTTT.

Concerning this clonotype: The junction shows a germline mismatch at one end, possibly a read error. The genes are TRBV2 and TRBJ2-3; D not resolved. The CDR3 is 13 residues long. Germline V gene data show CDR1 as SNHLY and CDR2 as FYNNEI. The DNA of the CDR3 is TGTGCCAGCAGCGGCAGTTTCACAGATACGCTGTGTTTT. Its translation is CASSGSFTDTLCF.

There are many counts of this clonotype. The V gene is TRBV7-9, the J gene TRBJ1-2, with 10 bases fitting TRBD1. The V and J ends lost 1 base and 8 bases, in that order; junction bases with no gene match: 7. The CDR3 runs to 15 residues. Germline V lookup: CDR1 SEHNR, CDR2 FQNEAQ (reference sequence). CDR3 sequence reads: CASSLERDRGSGYTF. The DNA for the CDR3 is TGTGCCAGCAGCTTAGAACGGGACAGGGGATCAGGCTACACCTTC.

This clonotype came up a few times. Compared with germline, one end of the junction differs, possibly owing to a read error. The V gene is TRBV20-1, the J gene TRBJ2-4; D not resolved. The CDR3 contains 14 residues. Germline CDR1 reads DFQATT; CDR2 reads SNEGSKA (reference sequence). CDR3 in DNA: TGCAGTGCTAGAGATGTTGGCGCCACAAACATTCAGTACTTC. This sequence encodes CSARDVGATNIQYF.

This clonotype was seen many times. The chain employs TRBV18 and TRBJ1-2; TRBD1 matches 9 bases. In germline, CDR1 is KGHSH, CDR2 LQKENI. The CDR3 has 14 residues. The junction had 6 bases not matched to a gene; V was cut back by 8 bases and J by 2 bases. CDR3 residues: CASSPGQGNYGYTF. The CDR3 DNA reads TGTGCCAGCAGCCCGGGACAGGGCAACTATGGCTACACCTTC. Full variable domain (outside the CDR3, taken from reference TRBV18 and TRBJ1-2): NAGVMQNPRHLVRRRGQEARLRCSPMKGHSHVYWYRQLPEEGLKFMVYLQKENIIDESGMPKERFSAEFPKEGPSILRIQQVVRGDSAAYFCASSPGQGNYGYTFGSGTRLTVV.

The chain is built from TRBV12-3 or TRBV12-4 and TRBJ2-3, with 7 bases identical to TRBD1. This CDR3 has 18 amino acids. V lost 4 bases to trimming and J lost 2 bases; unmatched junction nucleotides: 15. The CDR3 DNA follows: TGTGCCAGCAGTTCGGGAACGGGACAGAACAATCCCACAGATACGCAGTATTTT. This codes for CASSSGTGQNNPTDTQYF.

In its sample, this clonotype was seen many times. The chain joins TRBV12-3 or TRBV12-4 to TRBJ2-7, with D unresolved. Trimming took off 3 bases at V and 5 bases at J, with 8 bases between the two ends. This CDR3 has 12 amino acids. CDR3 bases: TGTGCCAGCAGTTTCCAACCCCACGAGCAGTACTTC. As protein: CASSFQPHEQYF.

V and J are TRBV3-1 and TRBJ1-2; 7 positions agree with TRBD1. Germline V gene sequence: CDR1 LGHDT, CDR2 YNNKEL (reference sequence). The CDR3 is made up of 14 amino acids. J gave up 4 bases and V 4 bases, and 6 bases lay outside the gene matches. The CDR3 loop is CASSLTGLFYGYTF. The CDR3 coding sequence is TGTGCCAGCAGCCTGACAGGGTTATTCTATGGCTACACCTTC.

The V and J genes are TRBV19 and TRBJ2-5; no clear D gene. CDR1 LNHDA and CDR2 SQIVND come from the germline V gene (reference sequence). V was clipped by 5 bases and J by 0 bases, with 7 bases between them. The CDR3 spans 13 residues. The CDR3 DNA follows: TGTGCCAGTAGTTTGTCCAACCAAGAGACCCAGTACTTC. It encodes CASSLSNQETQYF.

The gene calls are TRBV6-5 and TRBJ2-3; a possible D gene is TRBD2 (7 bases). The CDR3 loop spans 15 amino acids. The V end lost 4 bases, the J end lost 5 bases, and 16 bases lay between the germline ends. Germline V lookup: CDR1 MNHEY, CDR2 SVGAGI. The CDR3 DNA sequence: TGTGCCAGCAGTTTTCCGGGGGGCAGGGTAGATACGCAGTATTTT. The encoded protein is CASSFPGGRVDTQYF.

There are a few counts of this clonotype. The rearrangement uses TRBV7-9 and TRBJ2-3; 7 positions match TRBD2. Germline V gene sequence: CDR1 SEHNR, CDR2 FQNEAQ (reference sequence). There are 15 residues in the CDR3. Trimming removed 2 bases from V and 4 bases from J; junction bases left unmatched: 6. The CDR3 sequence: CASSLTSVGADTQYF. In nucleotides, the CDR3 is TGTGCCAGCAGCTTAACTAGCGTCGGCGCAGATACGCAGTATTTT.

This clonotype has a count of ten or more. CDR3 amino acids: CASRGTSNTEAFF. Here the CDR3 DNA reads TGTGCCAGCAGAGGGACGTCGAACACTGAAGCTTTCTTT. The chain links TRBV6-1 to TRBJ1-1, with D perhaps TRBD1 (5 bases). V lost 6 bases, J lost 1 base, and 9 bases lay in between. The CDR3 extends over 13 amino acids. Germline lookup yields CDR1 MNHNS and CDR2 SASEGT.

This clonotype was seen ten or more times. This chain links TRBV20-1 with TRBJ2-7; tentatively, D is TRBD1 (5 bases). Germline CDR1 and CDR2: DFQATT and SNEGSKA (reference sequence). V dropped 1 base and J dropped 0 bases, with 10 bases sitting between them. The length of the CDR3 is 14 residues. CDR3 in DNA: TGCAGTGCTAGAGCGTCAGGGCACTCCTACGAGCAGTACTTC. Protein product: CSARASGHSYEQYF.

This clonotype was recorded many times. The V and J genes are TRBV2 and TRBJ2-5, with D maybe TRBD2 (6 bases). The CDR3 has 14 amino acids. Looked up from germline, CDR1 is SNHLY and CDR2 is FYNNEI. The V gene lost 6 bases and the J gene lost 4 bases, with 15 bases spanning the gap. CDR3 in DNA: TGTGCCAGCAGAAAGACTAGTTCTTTAGAGACCCAGTACTTC. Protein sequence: CASRKTSSLETQYF.

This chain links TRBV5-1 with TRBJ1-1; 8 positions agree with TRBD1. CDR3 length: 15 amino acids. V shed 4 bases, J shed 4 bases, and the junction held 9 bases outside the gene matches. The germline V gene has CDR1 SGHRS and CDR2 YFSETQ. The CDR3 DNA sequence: TGCGCCAGCAGCCCCATGACAGGGGCAGCCACTGAAGCTTTCTTT. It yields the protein CASSPMTGAATEAFF. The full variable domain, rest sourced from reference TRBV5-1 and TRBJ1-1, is KAGVTQTPRYLIKTRGQQVTLSCSPISGHRSVSWYQQTPGQGLQFLFEYFSETQRNKGNFPGRFSGRQFSNSRSEMNVSTLELGDSALYLCASSPMTGAATEAFFGQGTRLTVV.

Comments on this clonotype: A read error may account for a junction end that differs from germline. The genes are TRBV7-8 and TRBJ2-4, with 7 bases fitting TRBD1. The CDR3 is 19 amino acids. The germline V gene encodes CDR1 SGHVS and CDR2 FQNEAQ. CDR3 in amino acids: CASSLVTWPGQRAKNTQYF. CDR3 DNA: TGTGCCAGCAGCTTAGTAACTTGGCCGGGACAGAGAGCCAAAAACACTCAGTACTTC.

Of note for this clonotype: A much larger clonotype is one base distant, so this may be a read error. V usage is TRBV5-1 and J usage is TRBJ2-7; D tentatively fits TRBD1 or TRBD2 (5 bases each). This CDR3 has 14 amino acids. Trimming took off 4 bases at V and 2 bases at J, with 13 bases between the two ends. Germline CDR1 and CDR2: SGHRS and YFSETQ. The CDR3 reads CASSIRDLTYEQYF. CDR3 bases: TGCGCCAGCAGCATCCGGGACCTAACCTACGAGCAGTACTTC.

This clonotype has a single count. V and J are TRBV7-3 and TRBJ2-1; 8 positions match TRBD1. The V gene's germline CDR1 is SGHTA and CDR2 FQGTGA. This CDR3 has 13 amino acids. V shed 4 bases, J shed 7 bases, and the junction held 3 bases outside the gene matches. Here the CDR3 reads CASSSYRGNEQFF. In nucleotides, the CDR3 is TGTGCCAGCAGCTCTTACAGGGGGAATGAGCAGTTCTTC. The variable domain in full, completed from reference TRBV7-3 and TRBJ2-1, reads GAGVSQTPSNKVTEKGKYVELRCDPISGHTALYWYRQSLGQGPEFLIYFQGTGAADDSGLPNDRFFAVRPEGSVSTLKIQRTERGDSAVYLCASSSYRGNEQFFGPGTRLTVL.

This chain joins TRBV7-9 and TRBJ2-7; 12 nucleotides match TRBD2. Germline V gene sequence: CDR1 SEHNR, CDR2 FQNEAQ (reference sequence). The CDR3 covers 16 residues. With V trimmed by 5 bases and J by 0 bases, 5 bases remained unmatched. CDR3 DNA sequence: TGTGCCAGCAGCCCAGGACTAGCGGGGCTCTCCTACGAGCAGTACTTC. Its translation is CASSPGLAGLSYEQYF.